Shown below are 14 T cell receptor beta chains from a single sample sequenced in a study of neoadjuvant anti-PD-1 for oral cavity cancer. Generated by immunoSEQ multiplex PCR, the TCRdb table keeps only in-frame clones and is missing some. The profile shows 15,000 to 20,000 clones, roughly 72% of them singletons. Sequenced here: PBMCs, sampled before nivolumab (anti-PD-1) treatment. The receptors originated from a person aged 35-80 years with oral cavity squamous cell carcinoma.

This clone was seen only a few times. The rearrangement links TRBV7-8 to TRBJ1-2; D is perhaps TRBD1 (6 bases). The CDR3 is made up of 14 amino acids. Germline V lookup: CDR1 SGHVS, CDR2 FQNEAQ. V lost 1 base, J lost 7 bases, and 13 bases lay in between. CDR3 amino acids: CASSLGGAGGGYTF. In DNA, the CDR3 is TGTGCCAGCAGCTTAGGGGGGGCAGGAGGTGGCTACACCTTC.

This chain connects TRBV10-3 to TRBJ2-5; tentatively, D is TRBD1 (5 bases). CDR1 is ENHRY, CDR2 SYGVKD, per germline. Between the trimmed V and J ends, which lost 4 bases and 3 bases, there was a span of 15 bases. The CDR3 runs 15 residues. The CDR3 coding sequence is TGTGCCATCAGTGTGAATTCAGGGTCGAAAGAGACCCAGTACTTC. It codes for CAISVNSGSKETQYF.

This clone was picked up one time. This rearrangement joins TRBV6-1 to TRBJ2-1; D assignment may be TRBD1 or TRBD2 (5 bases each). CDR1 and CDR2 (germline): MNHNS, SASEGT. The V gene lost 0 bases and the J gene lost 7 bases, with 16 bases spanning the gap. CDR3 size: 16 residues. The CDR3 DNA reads TGTGCCAGCAGTGAAGCGGGGGTGGAGGTGGGGAATGAGCAGTTCTTC. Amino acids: CASSEAGVEVGNEQFF.

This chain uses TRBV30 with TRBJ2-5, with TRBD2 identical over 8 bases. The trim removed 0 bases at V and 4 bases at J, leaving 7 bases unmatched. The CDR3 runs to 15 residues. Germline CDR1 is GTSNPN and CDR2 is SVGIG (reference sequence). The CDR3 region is CAWSVDGRASETQYF. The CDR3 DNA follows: TGTGCCTGGAGTGTGGACGGGAGGGCCTCAGAGACCCAGTACTTC.

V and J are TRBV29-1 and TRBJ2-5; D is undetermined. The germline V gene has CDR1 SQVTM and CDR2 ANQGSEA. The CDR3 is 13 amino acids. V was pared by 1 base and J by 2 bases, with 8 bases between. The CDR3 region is CSVEGKTQETQYF. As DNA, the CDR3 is TGCAGCGTTGAAGGGAAAACTCAAGAGACCCAGTACTTC.

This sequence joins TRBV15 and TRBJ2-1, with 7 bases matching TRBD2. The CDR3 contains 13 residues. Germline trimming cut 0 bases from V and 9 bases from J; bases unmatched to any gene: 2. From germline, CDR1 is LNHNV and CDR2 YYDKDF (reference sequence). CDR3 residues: CATSRDPSGEQFF. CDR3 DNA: TGTGCCACCAGCAGAGATCCTAGCGGTGAGCAGTTCTTC.

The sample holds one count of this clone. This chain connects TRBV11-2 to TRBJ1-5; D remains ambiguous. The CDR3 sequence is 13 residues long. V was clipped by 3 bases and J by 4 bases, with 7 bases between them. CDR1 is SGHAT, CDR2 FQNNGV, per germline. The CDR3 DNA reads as TGTGCCAGCAGCTTTTCGGAGAATCAGCCCCAGCATTTT. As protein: CASSFSENQPQHF.

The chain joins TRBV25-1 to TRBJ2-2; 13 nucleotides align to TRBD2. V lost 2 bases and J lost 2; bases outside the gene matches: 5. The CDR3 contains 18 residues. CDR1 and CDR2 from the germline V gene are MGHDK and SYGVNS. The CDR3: CASSEAWTSGSNTGELFF. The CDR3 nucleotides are TGTGCCAGCAGTGAAGCATGGACTAGCGGGAGCAACACCGGGGAGCTGTTTTTT.

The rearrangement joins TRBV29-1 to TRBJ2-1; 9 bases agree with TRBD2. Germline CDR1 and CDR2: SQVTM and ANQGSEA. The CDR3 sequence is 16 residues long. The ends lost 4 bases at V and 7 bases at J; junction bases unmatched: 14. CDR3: CSVVPMGAGGLNEQFF. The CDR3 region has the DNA TGCAGCGTTGTCCCCATGGGGGCGGGAGGGTTGAATGAGCAGTTCTTC.

The DNA for the CDR3 is TGTGCCAGCAGTGACTCCAGCTCTGGGGCCAACGTCCTGACTTTC. Translated, it gives CASSDSSSGANVLTF. The chain joins TRBV6-4 to TRBJ2-6; no clear D. CDR1 is MRHNA, CDR2 SNTAGT, per germline. V was cut by 0 bases and J by 0 bases, with 3 bases left in between. The CDR3 runs 15 residues.

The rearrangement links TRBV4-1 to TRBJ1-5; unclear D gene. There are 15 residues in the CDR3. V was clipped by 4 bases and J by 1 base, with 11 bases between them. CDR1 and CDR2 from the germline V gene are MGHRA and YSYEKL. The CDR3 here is CASSPTEGSNQPQHF. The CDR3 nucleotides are TGCGCCAGCAGCCCCACCGAGGGAAGCAATCAGCCCCAGCATTTT.

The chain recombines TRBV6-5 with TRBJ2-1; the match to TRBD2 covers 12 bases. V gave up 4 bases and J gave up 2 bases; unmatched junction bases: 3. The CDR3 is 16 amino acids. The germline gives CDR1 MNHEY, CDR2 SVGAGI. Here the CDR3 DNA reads TGTGCCAGCAGTTCCGGGACTAGCGGGCCCTACAATGAGCAGTTCTTC. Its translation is CASSSGTSGPYNEQFF.

The CDR3 loop reads CATQSGSGYEQYF. The CDR3 bases are TGCGCCACCCAGAGCGGGAGCGGCTACGAGCAGTACTTC. V usage is TRBV10-1 and J usage is TRBJ2-7, with TRBD2 identical over 8 bases. The CDR3 is 13 amino acids. The germline gives CDR1 WNHNN, CDR2 SYGVQD (reference sequence). The J segment lost 3 bases and the V segment lost 10 bases, leaving 8 bases of the junction unmatched.

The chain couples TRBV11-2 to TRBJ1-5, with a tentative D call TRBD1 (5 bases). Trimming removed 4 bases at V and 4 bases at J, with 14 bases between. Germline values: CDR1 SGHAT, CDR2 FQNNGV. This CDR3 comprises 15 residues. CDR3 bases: TGTGCCAGCAGCTCGGGGACCCAGGGAAATCAGCCCCAGCATTTT. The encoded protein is CASSSGTQGNQPQHF.